The present T cell receptor (beta chain) was sequenced within a study of T-cell reconstitution after alpha-beta-depleted transplantation in children. Study-wide points: Expanded clones from the graft, numbering several hundred, reportedly supplied alpha-beta T cells about two months after transplant. At day 60, the high TCRbeta diversity found in some patients originated from recipient T cells and thymic progenitors that had survived. T-cell counts and diversity were attributed mostly to newly produced T cells one year after transplant.

This clonotype was seen many times. Its antigen is not identified. The CDR3 runs 12 residues. Germline CDR1 and CDR2: MNHNY and SVGAGI (reference sequence). The ends were cut back, 7 bases at V and 6 bases at J, with 9 bases in the middle. Construction of the TCRbeta library involved unique molecular identifiers. One entry per CDR3 protein results from TCRdb running MiXCR on the PCR reads. The table shows tens of thousands of distinct CDR3 sequences, with 5.5% to 7.5% occurring only once. This receptor was obtained from a female patient aged 2-9 years who had a stem cell transplant for aplastic anemia, so the T cells may come from the graft donor. V usage is TRBV6-6 and J usage is TRBJ2-2; D remains unclear. Sequences were derived from PBMCs, mostly from graft donor cells, sampled 60 days after TCRalphabeta/CD19-depleted stem cell transplant. CDR3 amino acids: CASKEEAGELFF. The CDR3, as DNA: TGTGCCAGCAAGGAAGAGGCCGGGGAGCTGTTTTTT.